Detailed here is one T cell receptor beta chain. Germline assignment: CDR1 LGHNA and CDR2 YNFKEQ. This CDR3 region has 16 residues. Deletions cut 0 bases from V and 3 bases from J, with 15 bases between. This sample is part of a study of blood T cell repertoires in COVID-19. Clones were sequenced by immunoSEQ multiplex PCR, and TCRdb holds only the in-frame ones, with some missing. The table records 35,000 to 55,000 clones, more than 75% of them present only once. This receptor was taken from a man aged 65 to 85 with active COVID-19. The sample comprised peripheral blood. The rearrangement uses TRBV4-2 and TRBJ2-7, with a tentative D call TRBD2 (5 bases). The CDR3 DNA follows: TGTGCCAGCAGCCAAGATTCCCCTAGCCGATACTACGAGCAGTACTTC. It yields the protein CASSQDSPSRYYEQYF.